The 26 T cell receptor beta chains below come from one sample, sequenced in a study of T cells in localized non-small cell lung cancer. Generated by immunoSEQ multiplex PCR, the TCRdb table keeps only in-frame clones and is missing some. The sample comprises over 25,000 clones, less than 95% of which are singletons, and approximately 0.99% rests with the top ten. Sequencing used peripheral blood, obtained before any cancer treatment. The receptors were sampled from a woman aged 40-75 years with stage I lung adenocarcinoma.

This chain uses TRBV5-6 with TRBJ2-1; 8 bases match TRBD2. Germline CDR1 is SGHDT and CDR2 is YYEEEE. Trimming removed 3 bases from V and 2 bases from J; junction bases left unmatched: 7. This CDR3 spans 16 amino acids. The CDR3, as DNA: TGTGCCAGCAGCTCCCCCTACGGGAGGGCCTACAATGAGCAGTTCTTC. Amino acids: CASSSPYGRAYNEQFF.

The CDR3 region is CASSSPFYEQYF. The CDR3 coding sequence is TGTGCCAGCAGCTCCCCGTTCTACGAGCAGTACTTC. V gene TRBV7-2 combines with J gene TRBJ2-7, with D unresolved. V was shortened by 4 bases and J by 3 bases, with 7 bases between the two germline ends. The CDR3 consists of 12 residues. In germline, CDR1 is SGHTA, CDR2 FQGNSA.

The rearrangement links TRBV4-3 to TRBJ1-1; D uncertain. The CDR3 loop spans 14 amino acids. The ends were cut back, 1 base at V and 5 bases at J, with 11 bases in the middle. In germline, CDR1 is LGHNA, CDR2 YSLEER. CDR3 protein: CASSQGRAGTEAFF. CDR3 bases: TGCGCCAGCAGCCAAGGAAGGGCCGGGACTGAAGCTTTCTTT.

The CDR3 is CASSPQQSSYNEQFF. CDR3 in DNA: TGTGCCAGCAGCCCACAGCAGAGCTCCTACAATGAGCAGTTCTTC. The rearrangement joins TRBV5-6 to TRBJ2-1, with D unclear. Germline V gene data show CDR1 as SGHDT and CDR2 as YYEEEE. There are 15 residues in the CDR3. Trimming removed 4 bases from V and 0 bases from J, with 11 bases in between.

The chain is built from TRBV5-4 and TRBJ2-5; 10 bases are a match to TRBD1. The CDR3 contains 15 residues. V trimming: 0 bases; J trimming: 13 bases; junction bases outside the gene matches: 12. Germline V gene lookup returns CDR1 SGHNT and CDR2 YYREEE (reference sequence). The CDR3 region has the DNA TGTGCCAGCAGCTTGGTTGGGGACAGGGGCCAGCAGCGGTACTTC. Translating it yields CASSLVGDRGQQRYF.

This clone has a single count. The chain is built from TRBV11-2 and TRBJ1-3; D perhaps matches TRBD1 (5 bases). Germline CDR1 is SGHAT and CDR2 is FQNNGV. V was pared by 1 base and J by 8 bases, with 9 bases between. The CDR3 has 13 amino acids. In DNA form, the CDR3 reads TGTGCCAGCAGCTTAGCTGGGGCGGACACCATATATTTT. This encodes CASSLAGADTIYF.

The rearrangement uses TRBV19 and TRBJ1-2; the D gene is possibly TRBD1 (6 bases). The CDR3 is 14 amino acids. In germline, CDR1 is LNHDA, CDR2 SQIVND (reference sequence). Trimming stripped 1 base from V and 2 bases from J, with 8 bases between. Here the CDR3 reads CASSIAQGNYGYTF. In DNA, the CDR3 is TGTGCCAGTAGTATAGCCCAGGGGAACTATGGCTACACCTTC.

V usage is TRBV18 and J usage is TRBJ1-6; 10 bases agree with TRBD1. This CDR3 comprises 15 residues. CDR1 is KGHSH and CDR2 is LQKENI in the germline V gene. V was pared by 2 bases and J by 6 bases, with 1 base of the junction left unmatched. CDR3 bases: TGTGCCAGCTCACCAAGGGACAGGGGTAATTCACCCCTCCACTTT. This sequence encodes CASSPRDRGNSPLHF.

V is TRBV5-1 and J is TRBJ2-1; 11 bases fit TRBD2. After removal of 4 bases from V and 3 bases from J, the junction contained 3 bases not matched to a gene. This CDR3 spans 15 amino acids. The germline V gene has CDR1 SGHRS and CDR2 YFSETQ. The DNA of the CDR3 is TGCGCCAGCAGCCTGACTAGCGGGGACTACAATGAGCAGTTCTTC. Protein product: CASSLTSGDYNEQFF.

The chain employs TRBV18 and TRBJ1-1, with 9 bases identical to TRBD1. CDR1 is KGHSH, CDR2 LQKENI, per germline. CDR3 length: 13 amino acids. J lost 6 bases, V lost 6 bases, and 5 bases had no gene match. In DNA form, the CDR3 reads TGTGCCAGCTCTCTCGGGACAGGGTCTGAAGCTTTCTTT. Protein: CASSLGTGSEAFF.

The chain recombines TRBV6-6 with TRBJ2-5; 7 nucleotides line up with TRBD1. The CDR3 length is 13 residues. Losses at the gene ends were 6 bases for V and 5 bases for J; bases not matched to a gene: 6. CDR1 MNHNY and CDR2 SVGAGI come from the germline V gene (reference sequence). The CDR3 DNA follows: TGTGCCAGCAGCCGACAGGGTCCGGAGACCCAGTACTTC. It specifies CASSRQGPETQYF.

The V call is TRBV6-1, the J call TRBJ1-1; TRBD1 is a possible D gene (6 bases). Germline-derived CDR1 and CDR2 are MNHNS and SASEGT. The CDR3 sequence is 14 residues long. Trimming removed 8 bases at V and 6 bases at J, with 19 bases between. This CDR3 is CASLRYEQGAEAFF. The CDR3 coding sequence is TGTGCCAGCCTCAGGTATGAACAGGGCGCTGAAGCTTTCTTT.

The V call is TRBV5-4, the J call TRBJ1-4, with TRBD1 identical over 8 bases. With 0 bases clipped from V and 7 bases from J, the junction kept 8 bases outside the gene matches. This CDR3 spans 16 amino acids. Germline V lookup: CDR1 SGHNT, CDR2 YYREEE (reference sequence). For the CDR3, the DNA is TGTGCCAGCAGCTTGGCCCTGGACAGGGCAAGTGAAAAACTGTTTTTT. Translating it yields CASSLALDRASEKLFF.

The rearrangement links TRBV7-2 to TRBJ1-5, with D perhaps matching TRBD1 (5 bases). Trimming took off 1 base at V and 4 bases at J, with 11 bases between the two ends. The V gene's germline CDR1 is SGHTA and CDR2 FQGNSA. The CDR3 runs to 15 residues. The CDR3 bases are TGTGCCAGCAGCTTAGGGCGACAGACAAATCAGCCCCAGCATTTT. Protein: CASSLGRQTNQPQHF.

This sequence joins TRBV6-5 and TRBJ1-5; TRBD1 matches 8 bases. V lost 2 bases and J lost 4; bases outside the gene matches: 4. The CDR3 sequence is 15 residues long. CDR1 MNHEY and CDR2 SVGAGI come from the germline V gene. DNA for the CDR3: TGTGCCAGCAGTTACAGACAGGGGCTTAATCAGCCCCAGCATTTT. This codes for CASSYRQGLNQPQHF.

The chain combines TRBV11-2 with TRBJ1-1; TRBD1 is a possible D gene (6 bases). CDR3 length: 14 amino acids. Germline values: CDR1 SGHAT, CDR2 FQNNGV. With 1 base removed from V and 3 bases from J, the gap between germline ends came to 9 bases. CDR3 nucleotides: TGTGCCAGCAGCTTAGGGCAGGGGCACACTGAAGCTTTCTTT. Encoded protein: CASSLGQGHTEAFF.

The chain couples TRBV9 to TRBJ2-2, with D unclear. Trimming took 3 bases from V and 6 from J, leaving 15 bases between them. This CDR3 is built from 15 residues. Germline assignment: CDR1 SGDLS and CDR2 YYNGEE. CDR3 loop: CASSAGRVKAGELFF. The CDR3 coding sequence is TGTGCCAGCAGCGCAGGACGGGTAAAAGCCGGGGAGCTGTTTTTT.

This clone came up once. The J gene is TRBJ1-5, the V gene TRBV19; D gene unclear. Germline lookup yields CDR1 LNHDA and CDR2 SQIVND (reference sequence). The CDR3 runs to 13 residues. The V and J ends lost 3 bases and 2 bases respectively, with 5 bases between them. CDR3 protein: CASSIRGNQPQHF. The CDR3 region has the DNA TGTGCCAGTAGTATTCGTGGCAATCAGCCCCAGCATTTT. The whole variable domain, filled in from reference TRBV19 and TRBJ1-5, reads DGGITQSPKYLFRKEGQNVTLSCEQNLNHDAMYWYRQDPGQGLRLIYYSQIVNDFQKGDIAEGYSVSREKKESFPLTVTSAQKNPTAFYLCASSIRGNQPQHFGDGTRLSIL.

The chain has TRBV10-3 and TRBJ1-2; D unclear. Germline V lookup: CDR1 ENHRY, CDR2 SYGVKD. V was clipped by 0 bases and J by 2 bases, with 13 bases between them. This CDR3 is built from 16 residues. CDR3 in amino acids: CAISESTRADNYGYTF. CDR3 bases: TGTGCCATCAGTGAGTCGACTCGGGCGGACAACTATGGCTACACCTTC.

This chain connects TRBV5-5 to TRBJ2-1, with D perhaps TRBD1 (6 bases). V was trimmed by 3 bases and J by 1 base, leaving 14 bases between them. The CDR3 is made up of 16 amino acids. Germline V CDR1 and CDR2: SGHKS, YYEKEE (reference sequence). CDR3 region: CASSYQRTESYNEQFF. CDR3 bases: TGTGCCAGCAGCTACCAGCGGACAGAATCCTACAATGAGCAGTTCTTC.

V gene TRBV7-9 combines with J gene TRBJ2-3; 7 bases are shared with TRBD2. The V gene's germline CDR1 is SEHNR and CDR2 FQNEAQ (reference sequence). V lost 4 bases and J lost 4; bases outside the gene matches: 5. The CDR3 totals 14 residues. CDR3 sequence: CASSSSAGADTQYF. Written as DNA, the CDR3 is TGTGCCAGCAGCTCCTCCGCGGGAGCAGATACGCAGTATTTT.

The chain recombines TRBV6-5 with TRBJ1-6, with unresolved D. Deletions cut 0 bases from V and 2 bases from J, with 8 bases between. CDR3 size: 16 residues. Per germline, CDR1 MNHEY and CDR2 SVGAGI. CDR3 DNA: TGTGCCAGCAGTTACTCGAAAAGGGCCTATAATTCACCCCTCCACTTT. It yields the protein CASSYSKRAYNSPLHF.

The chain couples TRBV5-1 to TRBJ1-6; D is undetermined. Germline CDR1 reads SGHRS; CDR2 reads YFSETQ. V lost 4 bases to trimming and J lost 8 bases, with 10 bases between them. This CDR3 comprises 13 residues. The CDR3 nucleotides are TGCGCCAGCAGCCTGGAGGTGGATTCACCCCTCCACTTT. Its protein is CASSLEVDSPLHF.

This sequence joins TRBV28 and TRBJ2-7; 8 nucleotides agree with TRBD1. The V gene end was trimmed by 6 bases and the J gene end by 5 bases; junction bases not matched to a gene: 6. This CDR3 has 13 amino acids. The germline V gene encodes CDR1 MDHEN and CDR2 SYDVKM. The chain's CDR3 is CASRRQGFHEQYF. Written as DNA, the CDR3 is TGTGCCAGCAGACGACAGGGGTTCCACGAGCAGTACTTC.

CDR3 coding DNA: TGTGCCAGCTCCCGACAGGGCCTCATTCCCCTTGGCTACACCTTC. It yields the protein CASSRQGLIPLGYTF. The chain uses TRBV18 and TRBJ1-2; 7 bases are a match to TRBD1. Germline CDR1 and CDR2: KGHSH and LQKENI. The CDR3 runs to 15 residues. Trimming cost V 6 bases and J 7 bases; bases outside gene matches: 14.

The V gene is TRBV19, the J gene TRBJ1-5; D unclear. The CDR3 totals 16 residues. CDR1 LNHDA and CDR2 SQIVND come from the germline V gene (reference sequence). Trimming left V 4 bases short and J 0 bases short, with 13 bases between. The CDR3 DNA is TGTGCCAGTAGTACAATCTTGACGGGTAGCAATCAGCCCCAGCATTTT. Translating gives CASSTILTGSNQPQHF.